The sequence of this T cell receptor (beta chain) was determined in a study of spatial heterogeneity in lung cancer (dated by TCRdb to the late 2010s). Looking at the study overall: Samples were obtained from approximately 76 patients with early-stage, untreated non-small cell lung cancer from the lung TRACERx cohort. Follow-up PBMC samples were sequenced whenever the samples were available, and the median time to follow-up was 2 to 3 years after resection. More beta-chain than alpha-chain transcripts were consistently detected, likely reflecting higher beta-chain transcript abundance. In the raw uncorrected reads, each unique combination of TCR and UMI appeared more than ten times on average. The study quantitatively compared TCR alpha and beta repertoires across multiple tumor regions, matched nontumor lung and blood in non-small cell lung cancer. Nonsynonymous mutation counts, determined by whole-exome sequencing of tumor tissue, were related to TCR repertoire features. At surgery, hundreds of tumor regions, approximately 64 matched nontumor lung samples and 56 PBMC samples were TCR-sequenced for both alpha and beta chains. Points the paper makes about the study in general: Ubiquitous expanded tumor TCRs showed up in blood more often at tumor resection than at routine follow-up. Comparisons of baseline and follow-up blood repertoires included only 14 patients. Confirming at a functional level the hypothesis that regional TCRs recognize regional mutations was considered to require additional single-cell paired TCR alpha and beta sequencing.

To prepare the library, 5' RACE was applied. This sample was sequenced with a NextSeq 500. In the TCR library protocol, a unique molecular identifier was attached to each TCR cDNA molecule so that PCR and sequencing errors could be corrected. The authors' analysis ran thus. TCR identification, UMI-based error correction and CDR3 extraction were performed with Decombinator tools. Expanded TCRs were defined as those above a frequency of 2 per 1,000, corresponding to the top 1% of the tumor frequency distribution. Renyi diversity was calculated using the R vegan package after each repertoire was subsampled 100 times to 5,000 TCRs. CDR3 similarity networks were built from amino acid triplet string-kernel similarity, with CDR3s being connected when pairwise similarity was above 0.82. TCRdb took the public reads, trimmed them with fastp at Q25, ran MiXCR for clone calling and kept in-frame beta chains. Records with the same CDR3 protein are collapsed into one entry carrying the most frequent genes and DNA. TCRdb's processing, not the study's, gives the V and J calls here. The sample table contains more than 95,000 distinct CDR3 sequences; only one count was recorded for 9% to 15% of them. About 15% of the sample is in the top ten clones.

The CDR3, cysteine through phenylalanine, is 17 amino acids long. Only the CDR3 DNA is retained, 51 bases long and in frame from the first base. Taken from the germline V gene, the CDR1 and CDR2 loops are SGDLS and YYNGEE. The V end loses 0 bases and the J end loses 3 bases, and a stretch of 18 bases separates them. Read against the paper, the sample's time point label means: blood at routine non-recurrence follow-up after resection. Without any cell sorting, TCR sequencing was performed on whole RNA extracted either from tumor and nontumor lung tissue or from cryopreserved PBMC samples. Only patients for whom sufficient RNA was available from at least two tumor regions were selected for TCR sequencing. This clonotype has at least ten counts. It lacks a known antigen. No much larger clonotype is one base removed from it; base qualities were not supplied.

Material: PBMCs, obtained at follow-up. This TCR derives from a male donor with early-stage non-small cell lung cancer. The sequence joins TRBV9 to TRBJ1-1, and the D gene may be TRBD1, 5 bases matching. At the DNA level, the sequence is TGTGCCAGCAGCGTAGGTGGAAAAGGGGTCGAGGACACTGAAGCTTTCTTT. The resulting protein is CASSVGGKGVEDTEAFF.